This T cell receptor (beta chain) was profiled in a study of blood T cell repertoires in COVID-19. Study-level information: T cells, B-cell-depleted T cells, or PBMCs supplied cDNA or gDNA.

CDR3 size: 14 residues. Germline CDR1 is MNHEY and CDR2 is SVGAGI. V was clipped by 7 bases and J by 0 bases, with 13 bases between them. This clone was counted between two and nine times. Libraries were prepared by immunoSEQ multiplex PCR; TCRdb keeps only in-frame clonotypes and omits some of them. Of about 380,000 clones in the sample, around 90% are singletons; the top ten hold more than 0.95%. The source of this sequence is a young woman who had recovered from COVID-19. Sequencing was done on a sample of PBMCs or T cells enriched from blood (not recorded which). The gene calls are TRBV6-5 and TRBJ2-7, with a possible D match to TRBD2 (6 bases). CDR3 residues: CASINLGGSYEQYF. Here the CDR3 DNA reads TGTGCCAGCATCAATCTGGGGGGCTCCTACGAGCAGTACTTC.